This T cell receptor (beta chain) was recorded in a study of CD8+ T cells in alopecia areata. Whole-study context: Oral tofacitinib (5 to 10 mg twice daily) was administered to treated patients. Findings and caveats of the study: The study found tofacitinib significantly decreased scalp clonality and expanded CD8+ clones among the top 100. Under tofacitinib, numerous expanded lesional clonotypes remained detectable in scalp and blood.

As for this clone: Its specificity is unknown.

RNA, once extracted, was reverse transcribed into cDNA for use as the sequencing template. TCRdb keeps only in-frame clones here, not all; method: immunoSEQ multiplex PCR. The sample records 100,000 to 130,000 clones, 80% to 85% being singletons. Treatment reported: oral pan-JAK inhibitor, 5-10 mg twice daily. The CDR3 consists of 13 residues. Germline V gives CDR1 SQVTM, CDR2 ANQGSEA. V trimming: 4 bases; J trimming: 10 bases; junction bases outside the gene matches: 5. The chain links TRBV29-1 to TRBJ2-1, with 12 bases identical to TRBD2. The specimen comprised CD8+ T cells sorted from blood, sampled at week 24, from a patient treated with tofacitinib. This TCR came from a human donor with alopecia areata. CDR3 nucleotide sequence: TGCAGCGTTGTACTCGGACTAGCGGGGGAGCAGTTCTTC. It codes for CSVVLGLAGEQFF.